The sequence of this TCR beta chain was determined in a study of blood T cell repertoires in COVID-19. At the level of the study: Samples taken during acute and convalescent COVID-19 were collected in the United States, Italy and Spain. Sample material is recorded as cDNA or gDNA derived from T cells, B-cell-depleted T cells, or PBMCs.

Per the authors' pipeline: Nucleated cell number was recorded as an estimate derived from reference gene primer amplification. Here immunoSEQ multiplex PCR was the method, and the copy in TCRdb shows in-frame clones only, minus some. V and J calls plus clone size are reproduced from that table; the DNA served to infer D and trimming. The table lists around 80,000 clones, about 90% of them singletons. The J segment lost 7 bases and the V segment lost 6 bases, leaving 5 bases of the junction unmatched. The CDR3 extends over 14 amino acids. The germline V gene has CDR1 SNHLY and CDR2 FYNNEI. The V call is TRBV2, the J call TRBJ1-6; 8 bases are shared with TRBD1. The clonotype comes from a woman over 75 with acute or convalescent COVID-19. Sequencing was performed on peripheral blood. The CDR3: CASSAGGTNSPLHF. The DNA of the CDR3 is TGTGCCAGCAGCGCAGGGGGCACGAATTCACCCCTCCACTTT.